The sequence of this TCR beta chain was determined in a study of blood T cell repertoires in COVID-19. Overall study: The cDNA or gDNA used as material had been derived from T cells, B-cell-depleted T cells, or PBMCs.

How the authors handled the data: Researchers report that nucleated cell counts were estimated from reference gene primer amplification. The protocol was immunoSEQ multiplex PCR, while the TCRdb copy is restricted to in-frame clones and leaves out a portion. V, J and clone size derive from that table, while D and trimming were established from the DNA sequence. The table records under 300,000 clones, roughly 82% of them present only once. This clone was found a few times. The clonotype comes from a woman aged 35 to 49 who had recovered from COVID-19. Material: peripheral blood.

The DNA of the CDR3 is TGTGCCAGTCTGACGGGAACTGAAGCTTTCTTT. Translating it yields CASLTGTEAFF. The chain recombines TRBV6-5 with TRBJ1-1; D remains unclear. Germline values: CDR1 MNHEY, CDR2 SVGAGI. The V and J ends lost 9 bases and 5 bases respectively, with 10 bases between them. CDR3 length equals 11 residues.